One sample yielded the 20 T cell receptor beta chains listed below, sequenced in a study of cytomegalovirus exposure and HLA in healthy donors (TCRdb year 2017). The library was built by means of the immunoSEQ multiplex PCR assay. A mixture of 60 forward primers for TCR Vbeta segments and 13 reverse primers for TCR Jbeta segments was used in the multiplex PCR. TCRdb re-hosts the immuneACCESS table, in-frame sequences only. Its copies lack some clones; in the studies checked, an unresolved V gene accounts for under half of them, and the cause for the rest is not known. The sample table shows approximately 100,000 clones, and around 79% are seen once. Together, the top ten hold approximately 5% of the sample. The sequenced material came from PBMCs. The receptors derive from a middle-aged woman in good health and CMV-seronegative.

This clone was detected a few times. The chain links TRBV4-1 to TRBJ1-5; D is ambiguous. Germline CDR1 MGHRA, CDR2 YSYEKL. Trimming removed 4 bases at V and 0 bases at J, with 13 bases between. CDR3 length: 16 residues. The CDR3 region is CASSPAIQVSNQPQHF. The CDR3 DNA reads TGCGCCAGCAGCCCCGCGATCCAGGTTAGCAATCAGCCCCAGCATTTT.

This chain links TRBV6-1 with TRBJ1-2; no definite D call. The CDR3 is 13 residues long. Germline V gene sequence: CDR1 MNHNS, CDR2 SASEGT. The V and J ends lost 4 bases and 4 bases respectively, with 10 bases between them. Written as DNA, the CDR3 is TGTGCCAGCAGTGTTGAGCCTCTCTATGGCTACACCTTC. It specifies CASSVEPLYGYTF.

The CDR3, as DNA: TGTGCCAGCAGCCCCGGGACAGTCTACTCCTACGAGCAGTACTTC. Amino acid sequence: CASSPGTVYSYEQYF. This sequence joins TRBV6-6 and TRBJ2-7, with 7 bases that match TRBD1. CDR3 length: 15 amino acids. V shed 6 bases and J 0 bases; nucleotides not matched to a gene: 8. CDR1 and CDR2 (germline): MNHNY, SVGAGI (reference sequence).

The genes are TRBV19 and TRBJ2-4; D remains unclear. This CDR3 region has 12 residues. The germline V gene has CDR1 LNHDA and CDR2 SQIVND (reference sequence). V was pared by 3 bases and J by 5 bases, with 5 bases between. The CDR3 sequence is CASSIGQNIQYF. The DNA for the CDR3 is TGTGCCAGTAGTATTGGGCAAAACATTCAGTACTTC.

The CDR3, as DNA: TGTGCCAGCAGCTTAGGTAGCGGGGGGCGCACAGATACGCAGTATTTT. It is translated as CASSLGSGGRTDTQYF. The chain recombines TRBV7-6 with TRBJ2-3, with 10 bases identical to TRBD2. The CDR3 extends over 16 amino acids. Germline V gene lookup returns CDR1 SGHVS and CDR2 FNYEAQ. J lost 1 base, V lost 1 base, and 2 bases had no gene match.

This CDR3 is CASTDRSSYNSPLHF. The CDR3 DNA is TGTGCCAGCACGGACAGGAGCTCCTATAATTCACCCCTCCACTTT. The J gene is TRBJ1-6, the V gene TRBV2; 7 nucleotides align to TRBD1. CDR1 and CDR2 (germline): SNHLY, FYNNEI. This CDR3 is 15 amino acids long. J lost 0 bases, V lost 7 bases, and 3 bases had no gene match.

The chain uses TRBV10-1 and TRBJ2-1; D not resolved. With 0 bases removed from V and 0 bases from J, the gap between germline ends came to 9 bases. The length of the CDR3 is 16 residues. CDR1 is WNHNN and CDR2 is SYGVQD in the germline V gene (reference sequence). The CDR3 coding sequence is TGCGCCAGCAGTGAGTCTTGGGCCCGCTCCTACAATGAGCAGTTCTTC. It yields the protein CASSESWARSYNEQFF.

The chain couples TRBV13 to TRBJ2-1, with 8 positions matching TRBD2. Germline CDR1 and CDR2: PRHDT and FYEKMQ (reference sequence). CDR3 length: 15 residues. J gave up 10 bases and V 5 bases, and 13 bases lay outside the gene matches. CDR3 nucleotide sequence: TGTGCCAGCAGCCCCGGGACTAGTATGTTGGTAGAGCAGTTCTTC. This encodes CASSPGTSMLVEQFF. Full variable domain (rest looked up from reference TRBV13 and TRBJ2-1): AAGVIQSPRHLIKEKRETATLKCYPIPRHDTVYWYQQGPGQDPQFLISFYEKMQSDKGSIPDRFSAQQFSDYHSELNMSSLELGDSALYFCASSPGTSMLVEQFFGPGTRLTVL.

The genes are TRBV6-6 and TRBJ2-3; 10 bases agree with TRBD2. The length of the CDR3 is 15 residues. The V segment lost 4 bases and the J segment 6 bases; nucleotides outside the gene matches: 7. Looked up from germline, CDR1 is MNHNY and CDR2 is SVGAGI (reference sequence). The CDR3 reads CASSSSSGGGDTQYF. Here the CDR3 DNA reads TGTGCCAGCAGTTCGTCTAGCGGGGGAGGGGATACGCAGTATTTT.

This clone appeared a few times. The chain uses TRBV5-1 and TRBJ2-2, with D possibly TRBD1 on 5 matching bases. Trimming took 6 bases from V and 1 from J, leaving 13 bases between them. CDR1 is SGHRS and CDR2 is YFSETQ in the germline V gene. The CDR3 contains 15 residues. The chain's CDR3 is CASNPSDKNTGELFF. The CDR3, as DNA: TGCGCCAGCAACCCCTCGGACAAGAACACCGGGGAGCTGTTTTTT.

The gene calls are TRBV27 and TRBJ2-7, with D unresolved. This CDR3 is 14 amino acids long. Germline CDR1 is MNHEY and CDR2 is SMNVEV (reference sequence). Trimming took off 8 bases at V and 0 bases at J, with 14 bases between the two ends. The CDR3 DNA is TGTGCCAGCGGGCCAGTTTCGAGCTCCTACGAGCAGTACTTC. Translating gives CASGPVSSSYEQYF.

This clone was detected only a few times. The genes are TRBV5-4 and TRBJ1-2; 10 bases fit TRBD1. The CDR3 runs 14 residues. CDR1 and CDR2 (germline): SGHNT, YYREEE (reference sequence). Trimming removed 0 bases from V and 7 bases from J; junction bases left unmatched: 3. The CDR3 here is CASSLAGQGFGYTF. The CDR3 coding sequence is TGTGCCAGCAGCTTGGCGGGACAGGGGTTTGGCTACACCTTC.

The genes are TRBV4-2 and TRBJ1-2, with D perhaps matching TRBD1 (6 bases). Trimming took 0 bases from V and 4 from J, leaving 12 bases between them. CDR1 and CDR2 (germline): LGHNA, YNFKEQ. The CDR3 runs to 15 residues. The CDR3 nucleotides read TGTGCCAGCAGCCAAGATTTAACAGGGCCCTATGGCTACACCTTC. Protein sequence: CASSQDLTGPYGYTF.

This chain links TRBV2 with TRBJ1-6, with D tentatively TRBD1 (6 bases). The V end was cut by 3 bases, the J end by 4 bases, with 10 bases between. The CDR3 length is 15 residues. Germline CDR1 and CDR2: SNHLY and FYNNEI. The CDR3 DNA sequence: TGTGCCAGCAGTGACGCAGGGGCTTATAATTCACCCCTCCACTTT. This sequence encodes CASSDAGAYNSPLHF.

The chain recombines TRBV6-1 with TRBJ1-1; D gene ambiguous. V lost 0 bases and J lost 5, with 13 bases in between. The CDR3 has 15 residues. Germline CDR1 and CDR2: MNHNS and SASEGT. This CDR3 is CASSEAGGVETEAFF. In DNA form, the CDR3 reads TGTGCCAGCAGTGAAGCGGGCGGGGTTGAGACTGAAGCTTTCTTT.

This clone has only one observation. The chain is built from TRBV7-8 and TRBJ1-1; 12 nucleotides agree with TRBD1. The CDR3 loop spans 17 amino acids. Germline V lookup: CDR1 SGHVS, CDR2 FQNEAQ. Trimming at V came to 2 bases and at J to 4 bases, leaving 8 bases not matched to a gene. The CDR3 DNA is TGTGCCAGCAGCTTAATGGGACAGGGGGCGGGAAGCACTGAAGCTTTCTTT. Encoded protein: CASSLMGQGAGSTEAFF.

The rearrangement uses TRBV12-5 and TRBJ2-1; D is ambiguous. Germline CDR1 is LGHNT and CDR2 is FRNRAP. CDR3 length equals 13 residues. The V end lost 2 bases, the J end lost 5 bases, and 7 bases lay between the germline ends. The chain's CDR3 is CASGLSPNNEQFF. The CDR3 nucleotides are TGTGCTAGTGGTTTGTCCCCAAACAATGAGCAGTTCTTC.

Only one count was recorded for this clone. At one end, the junction sequence differs from germline, possibly due to a read error. The chain carries TRBV6-6 and TRBJ2-7, with TRBD1 identical over 7 bases. The CDR3 spans 14 residues. The germline V gene has CDR1 MNHNY and CDR2 SVGAGI (reference sequence). This CDR3 is CASRYWDSSYEQYF. For the CDR3, the DNA is TGTGCCAGCCGTTACTGGGACAGCTCCTACGAGCAGTACTTC.

This clone was detected only once. The chain uses TRBV10-1 and TRBJ2-7; TRBD1 is a possible D gene (5 bases). There are 14 residues in the CDR3. Trimming cost V 11 bases and J 3 bases, with 20 bases left between them. Germline CDR1 is WNHNN and CDR2 is SYGVQD (reference sequence). This CDR3 reads CAGIMGRALYEQYF. DNA of the CDR3: TGCGCCGGGATCATGGGCAGGGCCCTCTACGAGCAGTACTTC.

The chain links TRBV6-5 to TRBJ1-5, with TRBD1 as a possible D gene (5 bases). The V gene lost 4 bases and the J gene lost 0 bases, with 13 bases spanning the gap. The CDR3 is 16 residues long. From germline, CDR1 is MNHEY and CDR2 SVGAGI. Written as DNA, the CDR3 is TGTGCCAGCAGTTCGCGACAGCATAATAGCAATCAGCCCCAGCATTTT. This codes for CASSSRQHNSNQPQHF.